Only a few counts were recorded for the clone carrying this T cell receptor beta chain. Its specificity is not known. This entry comes from a study of T cell responses to AZD1222 COVID-19 vaccine. Study-level results: Elevations in Spike-specific TCR breadth and depth followed administration of two AZD1222 doses. Donors in the cohort were predominantly white British and more often female, and clonal diversity was possibly underestimated.

Generated by immunoSEQ multiplex PCR, the TCRdb table keeps only in-frame clones and is missing some. The sample has roughly 180,000 clones, 85% to 90% seen once. CDR1 and CDR2 from the germline V gene are LGHDT and YNNKEL (reference sequence). Trimming took off 0 bases at V and 2 bases at J, with 11 bases between the two ends. The CDR3 loop spans 15 amino acids. This material consisted of peripheral blood, taken on day 0 of MenACWY control vaccination. The source is an adult in good health. This rearrangement joins TRBV3-1 (or the pseudogene TRBV3-2) to TRBJ2-7, with D possibly matching TRBD2 (5 bases). CDR3 DNA sequence: TGTGCCAGCAGCCAAGAGGCTAGCAGTACCTACGAGCAGTACTTC. Translation: CASSQEASSTYEQYF.